This TCR beta chain was identified during a study of human T cells and chemical hapten exposure (dated by TCRdb to the early 2020s). For context, the study as a whole: For sensitization, 2% DPC in acetone was applied to a roughly 2 cm by roughly 2 cm area of upper inner arm skin. For TCR sequencing, blood came from 25 to 30 alopecia patients at anywhere from one to four time points (pre-sensitization, 2, 6 and 24 weeks). Alopecia areata with under or over 50% scalp involvement, alopecia totalis and alopecia universalis were represented in the patient cohort, which was mostly female. Peripheral blood TCR repertoire changes were tracked in vivo in alopecia patients during primary and secondary sensitization to the hapten diphenylcyclopropenone (DPC). Patient blood was sampled pre-sensitization (week 0) and at 2, 6 and about 24 weeks after DPC sensitization. Patients additionally received weekly therapeutic DPC doses to the scalp throughout the roughly 25-week study period. Patch testing was done on the upper back using Finn chambers containing 0.01% DPC, and results were scored after 6 days according to International Contact Dermatitis Research Group standards. Libraries were combined into a pool for sequencing, and differences in TCR yield between samples came mainly from small differences in library volumes within the pool.

This clonotype was found a few times. Its antigen is unknown. Base qualities are not at hand, and no much larger clone is one base apart. The CDR3 runs 17 residues from the cysteine to the phenylalanine. Only the CDR3 region is kept as DNA, spanning 51 bases read in frame from base 1. Based on the germline V gene, the CDR1 and CDR2 sequences are LGHNA and YSLEER. Trimming removed 4 bases from V and 2 bases from J; the gene matches leave 7 bases unexplained. Library prep was done by RACE. The run used a NextSeq 500. During library preparation, unique molecular identifiers were attached to individual cDNA molecules so that TCRs could be counted in a quantitative, reproducible way. For every blood RNA sample, sequencing covered both the TCR alpha and TCR beta chains. The authors' analysis ran thus. The median number of TCRs per sample was approximately 93,000, ranging from about 20,000 to 750,000. The Decombinator software suite was used to annotate the V, J and CDR3 of the TCR reads. For the PS versus PT1 abundance plots, all samples were subsampled to the same number of TCRs (28,000). TCRs were defined as expanded if absent before sensitization and observed at least eight times at the 2-week time point. The raw public data were reprocessed by TCRdb itself: fastp quality trimming at Q25, MiXCR clonotype calling, in-frame beta chains only. Records with the same CDR3 protein are collapsed into one entry carrying the most frequent genes and DNA. In this record, the V and J calls reflect TCRdb's handling and not the investigators' own analysis. The sample has some 360,000 distinct CDR3 sequences on record, roughly 4.6% of them singletons. About 2.5% of the sample belongs to the ten largest clones.

Read against the paper, the sample's time point label means: pre-sensitization, week 0. The sample's treatment or condition, from its label and the paper: therapeutic diphenylcyclopropenone sensitization with weekly scalp DPC. At each patch-test visit, blood was drawn before the patch test was applied. Eligible patients were aged 18 to 70, diagnosed with alopecia, deemed suitable for DPC therapy, and excluded if pregnant. Total RNA was isolated from unfractionated whole blood collected in Tempus Blood RNA tubes. General findings and caveats noted by the study authors: Patch test score was positively correlated with the number of PT1 expanded TCRs, with significance at thresholds 8, 16 and 32 but not at 4. After repeated subsampling, changes were observed in the strength of the expansion versus patch-test correlation and in the threshold at which the correlation became significant. DPC sensitization did not change the number of TCRs with a frequency above 1 in 1000, and there was no evidence of changes in global repertoire structure. Significantly more large CDR3 similarity clusters were formed by expanded TCRs than by pre-sensitization or healthy control sets, consistent with antigen-driven responses. Alopecia, a presumed autoimmune disease, was present in all patients, so the immune response of the patients might differ from that of healthy individuals.

The source was whole blood, collected in connection with sensitization to the hapten diphenylcyclopropenone (DPC). This clonotype was obtained from a woman aged 45 to 65 with alopecia areata. Some clones in this sample may be carry-over from other donors' samples. Recombination connected TRBV4-3 to TRBJ2-1, and TRBD2 aligns with 11 junction nucleotides. The sequenced DNA is TGCGCCAGCAGCCCTGAGACTAGCGGGATCCCCTACAATGAGCAGTTCTTC. This encodes CASSPETSGIPYNEQFF.